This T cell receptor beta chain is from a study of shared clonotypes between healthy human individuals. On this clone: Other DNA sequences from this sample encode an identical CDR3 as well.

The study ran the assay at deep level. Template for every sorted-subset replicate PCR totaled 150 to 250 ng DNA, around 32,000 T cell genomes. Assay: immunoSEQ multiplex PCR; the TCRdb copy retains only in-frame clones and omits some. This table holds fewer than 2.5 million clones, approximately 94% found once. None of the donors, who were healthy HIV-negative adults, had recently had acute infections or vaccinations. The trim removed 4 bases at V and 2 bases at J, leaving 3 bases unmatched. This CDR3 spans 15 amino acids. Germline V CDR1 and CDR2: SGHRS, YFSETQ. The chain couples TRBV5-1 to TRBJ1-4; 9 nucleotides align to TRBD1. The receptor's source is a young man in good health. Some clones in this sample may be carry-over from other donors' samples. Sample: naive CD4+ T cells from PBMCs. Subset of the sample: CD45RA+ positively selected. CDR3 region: CASSRGQGTNEKLFF. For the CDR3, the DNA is TGCGCCAGCAGCCGCGGACAGGGGACTAATGAAAAACTGTTTTTT.